The 15 T cell receptor beta chains given below trace back to one sample, sequenced in a study of response to subunit inactivated influenza vaccine. Each CDR3 protein gets one entry after TCRdb re-called the RT-PCR reads with MiXCR. The table has some 160,000 distinct CDR3 sequences, under 13% seen once. The sequencing used non-naive T cells sorted from PBMCs, collected more than 35 days after vaccination. The receptors were sampled from a man in his fifties who received an inactivated influenza vaccine.

The J gene is TRBJ2-3, the V gene TRBV24-1; D unclear. This CDR3 has 13 residues. The ends were cut back, 5 bases at V and 1 base at J, with 6 bases in the middle. Germline lookup yields CDR1 KGHDR and CDR2 SFDVKD. The CDR3 reads CATSGPGTDTQYF. The CDR3 nucleotides are TGTGCCACCAGTGGACCGGGCACAGATACGCAGTATTTT.

At least ten counts were recorded for this clonotype. The V gene is TRBV11-2, the J gene TRBJ2-1, with 9 bases aligning to TRBD2. Germline V gene data show CDR1 as SGHAT and CDR2 as FQNNGV. Trimming at V came to 5 bases and at J to 7 bases, leaving 21 bases not matched to a gene. The CDR3 spans 19 residues. The CDR3 DNA reads as TGTGCCAGCAGCACCCAAATAGCGGGAGCGGTTGAGAGGCTAAATGAGCAGTTCTTC. Its protein is CASSTQIAGAVERLNEQFF. Full variable domain (missing parts from reference TRBV11-2 and TRBJ2-1): EAGVAQSPRYKIIEKRQSVAFWCNPISGHATLYWYQQILGQGPKLLIQFQNNGVVDDSQLPKDRFSAERLKGVDSTLKIQPAKLEDSAVYLCASSTQIAGAVERLNEQFFGPGTRLTVL.

In this sample, this clonotype turned up a few times. J is TRBJ2-5 and V is TRBV14; D is ambiguous. CDR3 length: 13 amino acids. Trimming cost V 9 bases and J 1 base, with 12 bases left between them. Germline lookup yields CDR1 SGHDN and CDR2 FVKESK. The DNA for the CDR3 is TGTGCCAGTAAATATCAGTTCCAAGAGACCCAGTACTTC. This translates into CASKYQFQETQYF.

This clonotype was seen more than once but under ten times. The V gene is TRBV20-1, the J gene TRBJ2-3; 9 bases agree with TRBD2. Germline values: CDR1 DFQATT, CDR2 SNEGSKA (reference sequence). Germline trimming cut 1 base from V and 2 bases from J; bases unmatched to any gene: 7. This CDR3 comprises 16 residues. The CDR3 DNA is TGCAGTGCTAGAGGGGCGGGGGGGCCAGTCACAGATACGCAGTATTTT. It is translated as CSARGAGGPVTDTQYF.

This clonotype was recorded at least ten times. This chain connects TRBV12-3 or TRBV12-4 to TRBJ1-2; D not certain. This CDR3 region has 13 residues. V lost 6 bases and J lost 6, with 14 bases in between. CDR3 amino acids: CASRSIGLNGYTF. The DNA of the CDR3 is TGTGCCAGCAGGTCGATTGGACTTAATGGCTACACCTTC.

This clonotype has just a few counts. The V and J genes are TRBV6-5 and TRBJ1-2; D gene unclear. Germline loops: CDR1 MNHEY, CDR2 SVGAGI. There are 15 residues in the CDR3. Trimming took 0 bases from V and 7 from J, leaving 15 bases between them. This CDR3 is CASSYSPDGKGGYTF. CDR3 bases: TGTGCCAGCAGTTACTCACCCGACGGGAAGGGTGGCTACACCTTC.

This clonotype was observed many times. The rearrangement uses TRBV2 and TRBJ1-1; unclear D gene. The CDR3 runs 14 residues. The germline V and J ends were trimmed by 3 bases and 0 bases, with 8 bases remaining between them. The germline V gene has CDR1 SNHLY and CDR2 FYNNEI. This CDR3 is CASSDRLVNTEAFF. The CDR3, as DNA: TGTGCCAGCAGTGACAGGTTGGTGAACACTGAAGCTTTCTTT.

The table lists this clonotype with many counts. The chain carries TRBV30 and TRBJ1-2; TRBD1 might be the D (6 bases). Germline CDR1 is GTSNPN and CDR2 is SVGIG (reference sequence). Trimming removed 2 bases at V and 9 bases at J, with 16 bases between. The CDR3 consists of 13 residues. CDR3 DNA sequence: TGTGCCTGGAGTCCGGGGGGGGCACTAAGCTACACCTTC. It yields the protein CAWSPGGALSYTF. The variable domain in full, completed from reference TRBV30 and TRBJ1-2, reads SQTIHQWPATLVQPVGSPLSLECTVEGTSNPNLYWYRQAAGRGLQLLFYSVGIGQISSEVPQNLSASRPQDRQFILSSKKLLLSDSGFYLCAWSPGGALSYTFGSGTRLTVV.

This clonotype was seen more than once but under ten times. The chain recombines TRBV20-1 with TRBJ2-4, with D unresolved. V was clipped by 0 bases and J by 1 base, with 7 bases between them. The CDR3 is 14 amino acids. CDR1 and CDR2 from the germline V gene are DFQATT and SNEGSKA (reference sequence). The CDR3, as DNA: TGCAGTGCTAGAGACTTTATTGCCAAAAACATTCAGTACTTC. This codes for CSARDFIAKNIQYF.

The chain uses TRBV6-1 and TRBJ2-1; 10 nucleotides align to TRBD2. The J segment lost 2 bases and the V segment lost 6 bases, leaving 13 bases of the junction unmatched. Germline V CDR1 and CDR2: MNHNS, SASEGT. The CDR3 is 18 residues long. CDR3 amino acids: CASRDGGSGTSAYNEQFF. CDR3 DNA sequence: TGTGCCAGCAGAGATGGGGGCTCCGGGACTAGCGCCTACAATGAGCAGTTCTTC.

The chain links TRBV7-3 to TRBJ2-2; the D gene could be TRBD1 or TRBD2 (5 bases each). V was pared by 3 bases and J by 6 bases, with 8 bases between. Germline CDR1 SGHTA, CDR2 FQGTGA. The CDR3 consists of 13 residues. For the CDR3, the DNA is TGTGCCAGCAGCTTGGGGGATGCCGGGGAGCTGTTTTTT. Translating it yields CASSLGDAGELFF.

This clonotype appeared a few times. CDR3: CSARDLVVGANTGELFF. The CDR3 region has the DNA TGCAGTGCTAGAGATCTGGTTGTGGGAGCGAACACCGGGGAGCTGTTTTTT. The chain has TRBV20-1 and TRBJ2-2; the D gene is possibly TRBD2 (5 bases). Germline loops: CDR1 DFQATT, CDR2 SNEGSKA (reference sequence). V was cut by 0 bases and J by 0 bases, with 14 bases left in between. The CDR3 runs to 17 residues.

The chain is built from TRBV7-2 and TRBJ1-2; D may be TRBD1 (6 bases). Germline CDR1 SGHTA, CDR2 FQGNSA. V was trimmed by 1 base and J by 7 bases, leaving 16 bases between them. This CDR3 comprises 15 residues. CDR3 protein: CASSLGTGSRSGYTF. The DNA for the CDR3 is TGTGCCAGCAGCTTAGGAACAGGGAGTCGGAGTGGCTACACCTTC.

J is TRBJ1-2 and V is TRBV10-3; no definite D call. The CDR3 is 13 amino acids. Trimming took 5 bases from V and 2 from J, leaving 9 bases between them. The germline V gene has CDR1 ENHRY and CDR2 SYGVKD. The CDR3 loop is CAISLTPNYGYTF. The CDR3 coding sequence is TGTGCCATCAGTCTGACACCAAACTATGGCTACACCTTC.

This clonotype was counted at least ten times. The chain carries TRBV29-1 and TRBJ2-5, with a weak D call TRBD2 (6 bases). Per germline, CDR1 SQVTM and CDR2 ANQGSEA. The CDR3 length is 14 residues. The V end was cut by 8 bases, the J end by 4 bases, with 20 bases between. The CDR3 here is CSTGMGGAGETQYF. DNA of the CDR3: TGCAGCACTGGTATGGGCGGGGCCGGAGAGACCCAGTACTTC.